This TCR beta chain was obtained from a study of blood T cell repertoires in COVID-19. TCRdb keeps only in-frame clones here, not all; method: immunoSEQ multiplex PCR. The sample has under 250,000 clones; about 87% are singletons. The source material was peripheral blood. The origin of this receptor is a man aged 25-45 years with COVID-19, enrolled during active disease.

The CDR3 DNA sequence: TGTGCCAGCAGCCAAGATGACAGGGGGCACGAGCAGTACTTC. Its protein product is CASSQDDRGHEQYF. The V call is TRBV3-1 (or the pseudogene TRBV3-2), the J call TRBJ2-7; 10 bases align to TRBD1. CDR3 length: 14 amino acids. Per the germline V gene, CDR1 is LGHDT and CDR2 is YNNKEL (reference sequence). V shed 0 bases, J shed 5 bases, and the junction held 1 base outside the gene matches.